These T cell receptor beta chains were read from a single sample in a study of cytomegalovirus exposure and HLA in healthy donors. This table comes from immunoSEQ multiplex PCR, and its TCRdb copy is limited to in-frame clones, with some not included. The table includes about 91,000 clones, just under 80% detected once. Sequenced: PBMCs. These receptors all stem from a male donor in good health and CMV-seropositive. Both conserved end residues are part of each CDR3. The order of the fields is clone size, D gene, J gene, V gene, CDR3 DNA, CDR3 protein. D genes are given only for firm matches. Not every row has a clone size; where given, it reads once, few, many or a size class.

size: .; D: TRBD1; J: TRBJ1-5; V: TRBV7-9; DNA: TGTGCCAGCAGCCCGCGGGACAGGGGACAGCCCCAGCATTTT; CDR3: CASSPRDRGQPQHF
size: .; D: .; J: TRBJ2-7; V: TRBV4-1; DNA: TGCGCCAGCAGCCTCGCGGATTACTCCTACGAGCAGTACTTC; CDR3: CASSLADYSYEQYF
size: .; D: TRBD1; J: TRBJ2-7; V: TRBV10-3; DNA: TGTGCCATCAGAGAAGAACAGGGGGCGAGCGAGCAGTACTTC; CDR3: CAIREEQGASEQYF
size: once; D: .; J: TRBJ2-2; V: TRBV28; DNA: TGTGCCAGCAGTTTATCTAGGGGCACCGGGGAGCTGTTTTTT; CDR3: CASSLSRGTGELFF
size: .; D: TRBD1; J: TRBJ2-5; V: TRBV5-4; DNA: TGTGCCAGCAGCTCAAGGGACAGGCACGAGACCCAGTACTTC; CDR3: CASSSRDRHETQYF
size: .; D: .; J: TRBJ1-1; V: TRBV5-3; DNA: TGTGCCAGAAGCTATGATACGAAACGCGGGACGGTAATTATGAACACTGAAGCTTTCTTT; CDR3: CARSYDTKRGTVIMNTEAFF
size: few; D: .; J: TRBJ1-1; V: TRBV2; DNA: TGTGCCAGCAACAGACAAAAGAACACTGAAGCTTTCTTT; CDR3: CASNRQKNTEAFF
size: .; D: TRBD1; J: TRBJ2-7; V: TRBV18; DNA: TGTGCCAGCTCACCCCAGACAGGGGCCAGAGACGAGCAGTACTTC; CDR3: CASSPQTGARDEQYF
size: .; D: TRBD1; J: TRBJ1-2; V: TRBV7-9; DNA: TGTGCCAGCAGCTTTGGGGGGACAGGGCCTGATGGCTACACCTTC; CDR3: CASSFGGTGPDGYTF
size: .; D: TRBD1; J: TRBJ1-2; V: TRBV2; DNA: TGTGCCACCCAAGGGGGACAGGTGGCTGGCTACACCTTC; CDR3: CATQGGQVAGYTF
size: few; D: .; J: TRBJ1-3; V: TRBV30; DNA: TGTGCCTGGAGTCCAGACGGGGGGGGCTCTGGAAACACCATATATTTT; CDR3: CAWSPDGGGSGNTIYF
size: .; D: TRBD2; J: TRBJ2-1; V: TRBV28; DNA: TGTGCCAGCACCCTTAGCGGGAGCTCCTACAATGAGCAGTTCTTC; CDR3: CASTLSGSSYNEQFF
size: .; D: TRBD1; J: TRBJ1-3; V: TRBV7-7; DNA: TGTGCCAGCAGCTTTTCCCCAGGGGGCGCGGGATATTTT; CDR3: CASSFSPGGAGYF
size: few; D: .; J: TRBJ1-2; V: TRBV10-2; DNA: TGCGCCAGCAGTGAGTCGGAGGGTGGCTACACCTTC; CDR3: CASSESEGGYTF
size: once; D: TRBD1; J: TRBJ1-6; V: TRBV6-1; DNA: TGTGCCAGCAGTGGACAGGGCCCCCTCCACTTT; CDR3: CASSGQGPLHF
size: .; D: TRBD2; J: TRBJ2-1; V: TRBV5-4; DNA: TGTGCCAGCAGCCAACAAGCGGGGGGATCGTACAATGAGCAGTTCTTC; CDR3: CASSQQAGGSYNEQFF
size: .; D: TRBD1; J: TRBJ1-2; V: TRBV27; DNA: TGTGCCAGCAGTTTATCTGACAGGGCGACTGGCTACACCTTC; CDR3: CASSLSDRATGYTF
size: once; D: .; J: TRBJ1-1; V: TRBV27; DNA: TGTGCCAGCAGTATGAAAGGCAGGGTGAGCACTGAAGCTTTCTTT; CDR3: CASSMKGRVSTEAFF
size: .; D: TRBD1; J: TRBJ2-1; V: TRBV19; DNA: TGTGCCAGTAAATCCGGGACAGGGAGTAATGAGCAGTTCTTC; CDR3: CASKSGTGSNEQFF
size: .; D: TRBD2; J: TRBJ2-3; V: TRBV7-6; DNA: TGTGCCAGCAGCTCGGGACTAGCAAGAGATACGCAGTATTTT; CDR3: CASSSGLARDTQYF
size: .; D: TRBD1; J: TRBJ2-5; V: TRBV28; DNA: TGTGCCAGCAGTTTGGCCGGGACAGGGGTGGAGACCCAGTACTTC; CDR3: CASSLAGTGVETQYF
size: few; D: .; J: TRBJ1-5; V: TRBV6-6; DNA: TGTGCCAGCAGTTATAGGACAGGCAATCAGCCCCAGCATTTT; CDR3: CASSYRTGNQPQHF
size: .; D: .; J: TRBJ1-3; V: TRBV9; DNA: TGTGCCAGCACTTCGGACATACACTCTGGAAACACCATATATTTT; CDR3: CASTSDIHSGNTIYF
size: .; D: .; J: TRBJ2-2; V: TRBV12-5; DNA: TGTGCTAGTGGTTTGGTAGTTCCCCTTCAGGGGACCGGGGAGCTGTTTTTT; CDR3: CASGLVVPLQGTGELFF
size: .; D: .; J: TRBJ2-7; V: TRBV19; DNA: TGTGCCAGTACCCCCGGGATCGGGTCCTCGTCCTACGAGCAGTACTTC; CDR3: CASTPGIGSSSYEQYF
size: .; D: TRBD1; J: TRBJ1-4; V: TRBV2; DNA: TGTGCCAGCAGGGGAAGGTCCGGACAGGATAATGAAAAACTGTTTTTT; CDR3: CASRGRSGQDNEKLFF
size: .; D: TRBD1; J: TRBJ1-5; V: TRBV5-1; DNA: TGCGCCAGCAGCATCGGACAGGGAGGCCAGCCCCAGCATTTT; CDR3: CASSIGQGGQPQHF
size: .; D: .; J: TRBJ2-7; V: TRBV7-9; DNA: TGTGCCAGCAGCTTAAATTCGGTAGGCGGCGAGCAGTACTTC; CDR3: CASSLNSVGGEQYF
size: .; D: TRBD1; J: TRBJ2-1; V: TRBV19; DNA: TGTGCCAGTAGCCGGACAGGGGCGGGCAATGAGCAGTTCTTC; CDR3: CASSRTGAGNEQFF
size: few; D: .; J: TRBJ2-4; V: TRBV27; DNA: TGTGCCAGCAGGCCCACAATCAGAAACATTCAGTACTTC; CDR3: CASRPTIRNIQYF
size: .; D: .; J: TRBJ1-1; V: TRBV2; DNA: TGTGCCAGCAGCCCTATCCGGTTGAACACTGAAGCTTTCTTT; CDR3: CASSPIRLNTEAFF
size: .; D: TRBD2; J: TRBJ2-3; V: TRBV4-2; DNA: TGTGCCAGCAGCCAAGATGAGCTAGCGGGGGGCCTTCAGTATTTT; CDR3: CASSQDELAGGLQYF
size: .; D: TRBD1; J: TRBJ1-2; V: TRBV30; DNA: TGTGCCTGGAGTCATGGACAGGGGTTCCTGGGCTACACCTTC; CDR3: CAWSHGQGFLGYTF
size: .; D: TRBD1; J: TRBJ2-7; V: TRBV6-5; DNA: TGTGCCAGCCTTCGGGGGACAGGGTCCTACGAGCAGTACTTC; CDR3: CASLRGTGSYEQYF
size: .; D: TRBD1; J: TRBJ2-7; V: TRBV13; DNA: TGTGCCAGCAGCGTCCGGGACAGAGATTACGAGCAGTACTTC; CDR3: CASSVRDRDYEQYF
size: .; D: .; J: TRBJ2-2; V: TRBV6-6; DNA: TGTGCCAGCGCGGCCGGGGAGCTGTTTTTT; CDR3: CASAAGELFF
size: few; D: TRBD2; J: TRBJ2-5; V: TRBV28; DNA: TGTGCCAGCAGGGAGAGCGGGAGGGCCTTAAAGACCCAGTACTTC; CDR3: CASRESGRALKTQYF
size: .; D: .; J: TRBJ2-3; V: TRBV5-4; DNA: TGTGCCAGCAGCTTGTGGATGCGGACTTTGACGACAGATACGCAGTATTTT; CDR3: CASSLWMRTLTTDTQYF
size: .; D: TRBD2; J: TRBJ2-1; V: TRBV2; DNA: TGTGCCAGCAGTGCCTCGCGGGGGGGCCGGAATGAGCAGTTCTTC; CDR3: CASSASRGGRNEQFF
size: .; D: TRBD1; J: TRBJ1-2; V: TRBV10-1; DNA: TGCGCCACAGCACCCAGTCCCGGACAGGGCTATTTTGAGTATGGCTACACCTTC; CDR3: CATAPSPGQGYFEYGYTF
size: .; D: TRBD2; J: TRBJ2-7; V: TRBV27; DNA: TGTGCCAGCAGTTTACTTAACCTAGCGGGTTCCTCCTACGAGCAGTACTTC; CDR3: CASSLLNLAGSSYEQYF
size: once; D: TRBD1; J: TRBJ1-2; V: TRBV5-1; DNA: TGCGCCAGCAGCTTGGGACAGGGAGATGGGTATGGCTACACCTTC; CDR3: CASSLGQGDGYGYTF